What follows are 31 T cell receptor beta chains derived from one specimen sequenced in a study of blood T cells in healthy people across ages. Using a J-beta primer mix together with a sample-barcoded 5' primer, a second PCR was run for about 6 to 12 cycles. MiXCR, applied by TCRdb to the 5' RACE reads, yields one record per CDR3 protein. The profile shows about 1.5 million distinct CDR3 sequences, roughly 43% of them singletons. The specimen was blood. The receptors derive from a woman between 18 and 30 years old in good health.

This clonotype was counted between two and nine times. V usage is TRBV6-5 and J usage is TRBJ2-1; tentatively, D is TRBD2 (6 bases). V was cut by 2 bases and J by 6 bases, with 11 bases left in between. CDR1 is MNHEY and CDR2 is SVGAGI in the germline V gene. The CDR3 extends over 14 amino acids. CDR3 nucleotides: TGTGCCAGCAGTTACGGGCTAGCGTCCAATGAGCAGTTCTTC. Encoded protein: CASSYGLASNEQFF.

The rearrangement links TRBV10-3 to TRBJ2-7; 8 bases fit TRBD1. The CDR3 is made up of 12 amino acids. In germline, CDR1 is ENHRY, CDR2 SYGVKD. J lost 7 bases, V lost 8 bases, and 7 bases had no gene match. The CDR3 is CAIGQGALEQYF. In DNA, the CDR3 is TGTGCCATCGGGCAGGGGGCCCTTGAGCAGTACTTC.

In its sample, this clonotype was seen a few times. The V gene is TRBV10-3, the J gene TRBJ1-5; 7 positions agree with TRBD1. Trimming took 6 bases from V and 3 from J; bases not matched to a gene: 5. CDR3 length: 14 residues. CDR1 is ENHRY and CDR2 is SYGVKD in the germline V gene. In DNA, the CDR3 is TGTGCCATCAGCACTACAGGGGACAATCAGCCCCAGCATTTT. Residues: CAISTTGDNQPQHF.

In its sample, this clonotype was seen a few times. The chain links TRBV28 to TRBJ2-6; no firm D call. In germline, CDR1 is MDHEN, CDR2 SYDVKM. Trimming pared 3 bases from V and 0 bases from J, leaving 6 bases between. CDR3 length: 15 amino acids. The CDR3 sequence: CASSFHHSGANVLTF. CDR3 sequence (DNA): TGTGCCAGCAGTTTCCACCACTCTGGGGCCAACGTCCTGACTTTC.

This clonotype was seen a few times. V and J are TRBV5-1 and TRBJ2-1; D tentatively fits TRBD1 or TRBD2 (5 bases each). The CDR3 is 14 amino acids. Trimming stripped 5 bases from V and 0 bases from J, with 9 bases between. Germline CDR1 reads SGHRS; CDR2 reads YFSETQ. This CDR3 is CASRTDYSYNEQFF. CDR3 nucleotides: TGCGCCAGCAGGACAGACTACTCCTACAATGAGCAGTTCTTC.

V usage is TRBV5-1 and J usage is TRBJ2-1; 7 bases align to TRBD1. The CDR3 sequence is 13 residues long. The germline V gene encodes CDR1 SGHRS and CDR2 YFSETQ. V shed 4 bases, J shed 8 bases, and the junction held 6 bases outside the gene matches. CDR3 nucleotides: TGCGCCAGCAGCCCGGACAGGATCCATGAGCAGTTCTTC. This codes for CASSPDRIHEQFF.

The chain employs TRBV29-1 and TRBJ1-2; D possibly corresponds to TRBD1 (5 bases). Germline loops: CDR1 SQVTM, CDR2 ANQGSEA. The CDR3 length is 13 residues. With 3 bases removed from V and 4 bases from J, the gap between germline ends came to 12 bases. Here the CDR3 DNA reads TGCAGCGTTGAGGGGCCGGGGACCTATGGCTACACCTTC. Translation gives CSVEGPGTYGYTF.

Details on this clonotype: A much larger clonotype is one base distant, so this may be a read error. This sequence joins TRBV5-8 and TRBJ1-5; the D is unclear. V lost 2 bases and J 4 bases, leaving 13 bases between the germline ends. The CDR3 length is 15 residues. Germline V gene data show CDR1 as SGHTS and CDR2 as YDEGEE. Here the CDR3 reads CASSLVPRGNQPQHF. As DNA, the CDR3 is TGTGCCAGCAGCTTAGTCCCCCGGGGAAATCAGCCCCAGCATTTT.

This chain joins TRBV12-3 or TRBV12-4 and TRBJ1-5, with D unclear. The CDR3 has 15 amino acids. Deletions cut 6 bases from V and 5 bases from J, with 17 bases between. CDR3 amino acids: CASSSGRMEYQPQHF. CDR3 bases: TGTGCCAGCAGCTCCGGGAGGATGGAGTATCAGCCCCAGCATTTT.

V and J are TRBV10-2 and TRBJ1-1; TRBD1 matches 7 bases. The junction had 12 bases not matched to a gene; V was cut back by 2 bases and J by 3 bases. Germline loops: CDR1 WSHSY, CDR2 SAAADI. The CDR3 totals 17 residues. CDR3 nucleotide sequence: TGCGCCAGCAGTGAGGCTGACCTCGACAGGGTCTACACTGAAGCTTTCTTT. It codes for CASSEADLDRVYTEAFF.

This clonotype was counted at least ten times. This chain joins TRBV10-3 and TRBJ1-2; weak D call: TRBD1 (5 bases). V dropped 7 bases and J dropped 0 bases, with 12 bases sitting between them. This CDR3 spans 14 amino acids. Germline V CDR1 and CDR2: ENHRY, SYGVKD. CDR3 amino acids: CAINRDAANYGYTF. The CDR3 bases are TGTGCCATCAATCGGGACGCCGCTAACTATGGCTACACCTTC.

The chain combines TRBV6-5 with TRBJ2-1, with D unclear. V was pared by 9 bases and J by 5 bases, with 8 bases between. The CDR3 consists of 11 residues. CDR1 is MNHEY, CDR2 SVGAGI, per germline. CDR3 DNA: TGTGCCAGTTTTGCGAACAATGAGCAGTTCTTC. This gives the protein CASFANNEQFF.

The CDR3 coding sequence is TGTGCCACCAGTGATGGGGGGGCAATTGAGCAGTTCTTC. This translates into CATSDGGAIEQFF. The chain recombines TRBV24-1 with TRBJ2-1; TRBD2 is a possible D gene (7 bases). The germline V gene encodes CDR1 KGHDR and CDR2 SFDVKD. The CDR3 is 13 residues long. V was clipped by 3 bases and J by 9 bases, with 11 bases between them.

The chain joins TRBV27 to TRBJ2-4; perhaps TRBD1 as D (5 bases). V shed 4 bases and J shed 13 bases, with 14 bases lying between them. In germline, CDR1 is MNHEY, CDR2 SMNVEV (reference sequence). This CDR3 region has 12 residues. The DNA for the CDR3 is TGTGCCAGCAGTTCGACAGTTACCAAGCAGTACTTC. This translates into CASSSTVTKQYF.

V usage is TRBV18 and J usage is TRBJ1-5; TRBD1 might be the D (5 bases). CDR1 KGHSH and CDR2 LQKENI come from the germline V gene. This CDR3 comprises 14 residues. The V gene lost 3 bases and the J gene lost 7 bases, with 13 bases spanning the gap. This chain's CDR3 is CASSPQRGGQPQHF. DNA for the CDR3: TGTGCCAGCTCACCCCAACGGGGGGGGCAGCCCCAGCATTTT.

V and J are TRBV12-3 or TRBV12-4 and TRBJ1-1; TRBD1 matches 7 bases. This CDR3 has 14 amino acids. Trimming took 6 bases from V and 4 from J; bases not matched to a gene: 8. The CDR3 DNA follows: TGTGCCAGCAGGGCAAACAGGGGATCCACTGAAGCTTTCTTT. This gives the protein CASRANRGSTEAFF.

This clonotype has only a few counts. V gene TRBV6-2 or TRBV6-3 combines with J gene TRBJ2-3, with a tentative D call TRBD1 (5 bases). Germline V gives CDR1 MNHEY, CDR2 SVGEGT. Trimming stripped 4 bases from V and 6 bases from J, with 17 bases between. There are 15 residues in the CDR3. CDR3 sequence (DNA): TGTGCCAGCAGTTCGTTAGGGGAAAATTTCGATACGCAGTATTTT. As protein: CASSSLGENFDTQYF.

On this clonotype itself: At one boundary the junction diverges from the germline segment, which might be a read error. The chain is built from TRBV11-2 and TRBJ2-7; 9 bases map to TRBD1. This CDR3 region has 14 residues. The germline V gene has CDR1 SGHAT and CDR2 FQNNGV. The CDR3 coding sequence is TGTGCCAGCAGCTTAGGGACAGGGGTAAGAGACCAACACTTC. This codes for CASSLGTGVRDQHF.

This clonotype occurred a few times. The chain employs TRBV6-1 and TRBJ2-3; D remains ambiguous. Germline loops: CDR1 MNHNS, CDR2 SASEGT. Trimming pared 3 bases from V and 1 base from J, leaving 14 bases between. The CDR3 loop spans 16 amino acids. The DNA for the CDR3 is TGTGCCAGCAGTGATTTCCGAGTCTGGGGCACAGATACGCAGTATTTT. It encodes CASSDFRVWGTDTQYF.

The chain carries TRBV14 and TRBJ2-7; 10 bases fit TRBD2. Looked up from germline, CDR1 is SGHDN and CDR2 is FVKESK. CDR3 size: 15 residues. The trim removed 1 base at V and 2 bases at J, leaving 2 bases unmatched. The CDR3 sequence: CASSQALAGPYEQYF. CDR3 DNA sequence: TGTGCCAGCAGCCAAGCACTAGCGGGGCCCTACGAGCAGTACTTC.

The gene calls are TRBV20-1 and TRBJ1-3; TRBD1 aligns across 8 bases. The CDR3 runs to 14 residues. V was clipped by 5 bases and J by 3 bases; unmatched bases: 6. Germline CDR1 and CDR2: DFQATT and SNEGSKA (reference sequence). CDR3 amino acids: CSARTGRGGNTIYF. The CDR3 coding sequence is TGCAGTGCTCGGACAGGGAGGGGTGGAAACACCATATATTTT.

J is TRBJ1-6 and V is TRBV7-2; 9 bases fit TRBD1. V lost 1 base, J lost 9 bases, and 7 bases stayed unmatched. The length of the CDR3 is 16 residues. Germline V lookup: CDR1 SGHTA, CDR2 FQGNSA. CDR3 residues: CASSLEGDRVGSPLHF. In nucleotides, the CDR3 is TGTGCCAGCAGCTTAGAGGGGGACAGGGTGGGTTCACCCCTCCACTTT.

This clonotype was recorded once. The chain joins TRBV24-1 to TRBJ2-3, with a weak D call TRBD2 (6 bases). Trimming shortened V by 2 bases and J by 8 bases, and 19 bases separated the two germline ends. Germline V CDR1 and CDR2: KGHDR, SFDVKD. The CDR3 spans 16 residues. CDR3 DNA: TGTGCCACCAGTGATTCCCGGGACTCGGGGGTGGGTACGCAGTATTTT. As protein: CATSDSRDSGVGTQYF.

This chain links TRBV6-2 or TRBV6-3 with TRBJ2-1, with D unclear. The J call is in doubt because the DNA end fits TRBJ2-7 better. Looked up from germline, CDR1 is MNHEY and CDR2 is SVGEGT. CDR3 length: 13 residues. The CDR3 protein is CASSHNSYNEQYF. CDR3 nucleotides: TGTGCCAGCAGCCACAACAGCTACAATGAGCAGTACTTC.

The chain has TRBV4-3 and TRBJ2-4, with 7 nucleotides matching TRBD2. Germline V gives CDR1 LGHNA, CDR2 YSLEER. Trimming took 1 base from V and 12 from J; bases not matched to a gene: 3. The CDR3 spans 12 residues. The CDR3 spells CASSQVLANQYF. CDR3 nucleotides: TGCGCCAGCAGCCAAGTACTAGCGAATCAGTACTTC.

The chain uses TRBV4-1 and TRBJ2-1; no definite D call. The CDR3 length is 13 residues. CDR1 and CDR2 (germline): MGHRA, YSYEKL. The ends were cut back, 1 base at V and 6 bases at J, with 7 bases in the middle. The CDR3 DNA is TGCGCCAGCAGCCAAGTAATAAGCAATGAGCAGTTCTTC. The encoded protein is CASSQVISNEQFF.

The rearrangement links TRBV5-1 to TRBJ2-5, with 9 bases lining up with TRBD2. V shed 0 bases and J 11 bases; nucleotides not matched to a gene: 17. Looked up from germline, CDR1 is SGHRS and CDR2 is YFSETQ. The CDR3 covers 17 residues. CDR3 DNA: TGCGCCAGCAGCTTGGCCGCGGGAGGGCTGAATTTAAATGAGCAGTACTTC. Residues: CASSLAAGGLNLNEQYF.

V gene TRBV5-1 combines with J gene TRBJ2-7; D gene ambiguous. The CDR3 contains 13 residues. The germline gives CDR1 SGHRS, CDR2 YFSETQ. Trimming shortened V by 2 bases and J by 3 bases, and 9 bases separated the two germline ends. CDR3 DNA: TGCGCCAGCAGCTTAATCGGCGTCTACGAGCAGTACTTC. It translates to CASSLIGVYEQYF. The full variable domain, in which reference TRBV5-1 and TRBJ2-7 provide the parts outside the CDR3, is KAGVTQTPRYLIKTRGQQVTLSCSPISGHRSVSWYQQTPGQGLQFLFEYFSETQRNKGNFPGRFSGRQFSNSRSEMNVSTLELGDSALYLCASSLIGVYEQYFGPGTRLTVT.

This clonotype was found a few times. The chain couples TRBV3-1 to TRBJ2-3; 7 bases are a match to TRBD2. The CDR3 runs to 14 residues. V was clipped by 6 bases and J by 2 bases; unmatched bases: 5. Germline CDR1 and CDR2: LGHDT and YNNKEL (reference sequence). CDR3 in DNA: TGTGCCAGCAGGCCCGGGGGGAACACAGATACGCAGTATTTT. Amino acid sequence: CASRPGGNTDTQYF.

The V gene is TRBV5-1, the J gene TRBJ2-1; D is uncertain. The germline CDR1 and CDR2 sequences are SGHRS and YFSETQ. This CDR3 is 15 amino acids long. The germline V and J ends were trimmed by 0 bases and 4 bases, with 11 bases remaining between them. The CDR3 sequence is CASSLETPGYNEQFF. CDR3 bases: TGCGCCAGCAGCTTGGAGACCCCCGGATACAATGAGCAGTTCTTC.

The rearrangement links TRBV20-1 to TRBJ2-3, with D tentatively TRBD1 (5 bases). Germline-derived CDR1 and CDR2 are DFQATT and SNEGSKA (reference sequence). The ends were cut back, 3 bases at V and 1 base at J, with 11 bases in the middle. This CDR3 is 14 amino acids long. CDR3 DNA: TGCAGTGCTAGCCTTCGACAGCGCACAGATACGCAGTATTTT. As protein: CSASLRQRTDTQYF.